This passage covers 8 T cell receptor beta chains from one sample sequenced in a study of metastatic and nonmetastatic thyroid tumors. TCRdb reprocessed the PCR reads via MiXCR. The repertoire holds 13,000 or so clones, 20% to 30% seen once, with around 12% in the top ten. Patients had received no treatment of any kind before thyroid surgery. Sequenced sample: adjacent normal tissue. These receptors were obtained from a female donor with papillary thyroid cancer or a benign thyroid nodule (not recorded which). Some clones in this sample may be carry-over from other donors' samples.

This clone was picked up a small number of times. This chain uses TRBV7-9 with TRBJ2-7; 7 bases agree with TRBD2. CDR3 length equals 13 residues. From germline, CDR1 is SEHNR and CDR2 FQNEAQ (reference sequence). Unmatched junction bases numbered 8, after V lost 7 bases and J lost 5 bases. In nucleotides, the CDR3 is TGTGCCAGCACCCCCTGGGGGGGGGACGAGCAGTACTTC. Amino acids: CASTPWGGDEQYF.

Relative to its sample, this clone is medium-sized (0.01 to 0.1%). The chain is built from TRBV2 and TRBJ1-2, with TRBD1 matching 7 bases. Trimming at V came to 6 bases and at J to 4 bases, leaving 5 bases not matched to a gene. CDR3 size: 13 residues. The germline V gene encodes CDR1 SNHLY and CDR2 FYNNEI. The CDR3 nucleotides are TGTGCCAGCAGGGATCAGGGGGGCTATGGCTACACCTTC. Protein: CASRDQGGYGYTF.

In this sample, this clone is medium-sized. The V call is TRBV15, the J call TRBJ2-1; 13 positions agree with TRBD2. The germline gives CDR1 LNHNV, CDR2 YYDKDF (reference sequence). The length of the CDR3 is 17 residues. V trimming: 2 bases; J trimming: 3 bases; junction bases outside the gene matches: 4. The CDR3 nucleotides are TGTGCCACCAGCAGACCCTGGACTAGCGGGAGCTACAATGAGCAGTTCTTC. Translated: CATSRPWTSGSYNEQFF.

This clone appeared a few times. The chain joins TRBV20-1 to TRBJ2-7; D is perhaps TRBD1 or TRBD2 (5 bases each). The CDR3 sequence is 14 residues long. V lost 0 bases to trimming and J lost 3 bases, with 12 bases between them. Germline CDR1 is DFQATT and CDR2 is SNEGSKA (reference sequence). CDR3 region: CSARDGGRRYEQYF. CDR3 nucleotide sequence: TGCAGTGCTAGAGATGGGGGACGCCGCTACGAGCAGTACTTC.

This clone is medium-sized (0.01 to 0.1%) within its sample. This chain links TRBV6-1 with TRBJ2-7; TRBD1 matches at 7 bases. The CDR3 sequence is 14 residues long. V lost 9 bases and J lost 4; bases outside the gene matches: 12. The V gene's germline CDR1 is MNHNS and CDR2 SASEGT. The CDR3 DNA reads TGTGCCAGGAAGAGGACAGGACCAGTTTACGAGCAGTACTTC. It translates to CARKRTGPVYEQYF.

This clone was detected only once. The junction differs from germline at one of its ends, possibly a read error. This rearrangement joins TRBV18 to TRBJ2-2; D ambiguous. The CDR3 has 14 residues. CDR1 and CDR2 (germline): KGHSH, LQKENI. CDR3 in amino acids: CASSSITKPGELFF. The CDR3 DNA reads TGTGCCAGCTCATCCATTACTAAGCCCGGTGAGCTGTTTTTT.

This chain joins TRBV18 and TRBJ1-1, with D perhaps matching TRBD1 (5 bases). The V gene lost 6 bases and the J gene lost 11 bases, with 19 bases spanning the gap. Germline V gene sequence: CDR1 KGHSH, CDR2 LQKENI. The CDR3 is 13 residues long. CDR3 protein: CASSLYRSGVAFF. The CDR3 bases are TGTGCCAGCTCTCTCTACAGGAGTGGGGTGGCTTTCTTT.

By share of the sample, this clone is medium-sized (0.01 to 0.1%). CDR3 sequence: CASSVHRTYNSPLHF. CDR3 in DNA: TGTGCCAGCAGTGTACACAGGACCTATAATTCACCCCTCCACTTT. The chain joins TRBV6-1 to TRBJ1-6; TRBD1 might be the D (5 bases). The CDR3 contains 15 residues. V lost 4 bases and J lost 2, with 9 bases in between. The germline gives CDR1 MNHNS, CDR2 SASEGT.